This T cell receptor (beta chain) appears in the sequencing data of a study of PD-1 blockade in mismatch repair-deficient tumors. PCR or immunohistochemistry showed mismatch repair deficiency in every enrolled patient. In regard to this clone: A far larger clone lies a single base away; this is likely a read error.

Method: immunoSEQ multiplex PCR; TCRdb's copy keeps in-frame clones and lacks some. This table holds roughly 79,000 clones, around 80% found once. Looked up from germline, CDR1 is SSHAT and CDR2 is FNYEAQ (reference sequence). The CDR3 has 14 amino acids. V and J are TRBV7-7 and TRBJ2-7; D assignment may be TRBD1 or TRBD2 (5 bases each). Source: peripheral blood, taken 44 weeks after starting pembrolizumab. The receptor comes from an adult with mismatch repair-deficient cancer. CDR3 nucleotides: TGTGCTAGCAGCTTAGTTTCTGGGGCGGGCGAGCAGTACTTC. Residues: CASSLVSGAGEQYF.